A selection of T cell receptor beta chains follows, all from one sample in a study of cytomegalovirus exposure and HLA in healthy donors. The protocol was immunoSEQ multiplex PCR, while the TCRdb copy is restricted to in-frame clones and leaves out a portion. The table lists approximately 140,000 clones, about 76% of them singletons. Input material: PBMCs. These TCRs come from a man between 18 and 29 years old in good health and CMV-seronegative. Each CDR3 is given with its conserved first and last residue. The D gene is left open where the match is weak. Only part of the rows carry a size: once, few, many, or a class if the clone is expanded.

V gene,J gene,clone size,D gene,CDR3 protein,CDR3 DNA
TRBV29-1,TRBJ2-2,NA,NA,CSVNRDTGELFF,TGCAGCGTTAACAGGGACACCGGGGAGCTGTTTTTT
TRBV5-4,TRBJ1-2,NA,TRBD1,CASSPTGTGGFSGYTF,TGTGCCAGCAGCCCAACCGGGACAGGGGGTTTTTCTGGCTACACCTTC
TRBV15,TRBJ2-7,NA,TRBD1,CATSRGGTGEAEQYF,TGTGCCACCAGCAGAGGAGGGACAGGGGAAGCCGAGCAGTACTTC
TRBV19,TRBJ1-1,once,NA,CASNLGLEAFF,TGTGCCAGTAATCTGGGCCTGGAAGCTTTCTTT
TRBV7-9,TRBJ2-7,NA,TRBD1,CASSPVTVLGDSNYEQYF,TGTGCCAGCAGCCCAGTAACAGTTTTGGGGGACAGCAACTACGAGCAGTACTTC
TRBV30,TRBJ2-1,NA,TRBD2,CAWTRGLAGGEQFF,TGTGCCTGGACCCGAGGACTAGCGGGGGGTGAGCAGTTCTTC
TRBV7-9,TRBJ2-2,few,TRBD1,CASSRQGNTGELFF,TGTGCCAGCAGCCGACAGGGGAACACCGGGGAGCTGTTTTTT
TRBV5-6,TRBJ2-7,NA,NA,CASSSGNTNEQYF,TGTGCCAGCAGCTCGGGGAATACGAACGAGCAGTACTTC
TRBV5-1,TRBJ2-5,few,NA,CASSLQGREEETQYF,TGCGCCAGCAGCTTACAGGGACGGGAGGAGGAGACCCAGTACTTC
TRBV6-1,TRBJ2-1,NA,TRBD1,CAGSRRGQGYHEQFF,TGTGCCGGCTCACGTCGGGGACAGGGGTATCATGAGCAGTTCTTC
TRBV28,TRBJ2-6,NA,NA,CASSHYRASGANVLTF,TGTGCCAGCAGTCATTACAGGGCTTCTGGGGCCAACGTCCTGACTTTC
TRBV7-9,TRBJ1-3,few,TRBD1,CASSFGQGAYGNTIYF,TGTGCCAGCAGCTTTGGGCAGGGGGCTTATGGAAACACCATATATTTT
TRBV7-2,TRBJ1-2,NA,TRBD1,CASSLVQGADYGYTF,TGTGCCAGCAGCTTAGTCCAGGGGGCGGACTATGGCTACACCTTC
TRBV20-1,TRBJ1-4,NA,NA,CSAVPDEKLFF,TGCAGTGCTGTCCCGGATGAAAAACTGTTTTTT
TRBV10-2,TRBJ2-7,NA,TRBD1,CASRGQLIYEQYF,TGCGCCAGCAGGGGACAGCTAATCTACGAGCAGTACTTC
TRBV7-9,TRBJ1-6,NA,NA,CASSLGSSYNSPLHF,TGTGCCAGCAGCTTAGGGAGCTCCTATAATTCACCCCTCCACTTT
TRBV30,TRBJ2-3,NA,NA,CALLQSGRTDTQYF,TGTGCCTTACTCCAAAGCGGCCGCACAGATACGCAGTATTTT
TRBV7-6,TRBJ2-6,NA,NA,CASSFPKAGTKSSGANVLTF,TGTGCCAGCAGCTTTCCCAAGGCTGGGACAAAAAGCTCTGGGGCCAACGTCCTGACTTTC
TRBV28,TRBJ1-5,NA,NA,CASDGRGESNQPQHF,TGTGCCAGCGACGGTCGGGGGGAAAGCAATCAGCCCCAGCATTTT
TRBV28,TRBJ2-1,NA,TRBD2,CASSVLAGGGNEQFF,TGTGCCAGCAGTGTACTAGCGGGGGGAGGGAATGAGCAGTTCTTC
TRBV6-1,TRBJ2-7,NA,NA,CASSEFEAGRGYEQYF,TGTGCCAGCAGTGAGTTCGAGGCAGGACGGGGCTACGAGCAGTACTTC
TRBV19,TRBJ2-1,few,TRBD1,CASSTAPGTGEFF,TGTGCCAGTAGTACCGCCCCGGGGACAGGGGAGTTCTTC
TRBV30,TRBJ2-3,NA,NA,CAWSAGGNTQYF,TGTGCCTGGAGTGCAGGGGGGAATACGCAGTATTTT
TRBV29-1,TRBJ1-2,once,TRBD1,CSVADRDNYGYTF,TGCAGCGTTGCCGACAGGGATAACTATGGCTACACCTTC
TRBV4-1,TRBJ2-5,once,TRBD2,CASSQRKLAGGGETQYF,TGCGCCAGCAGCCAACGCAAACTAGCGGGGGGGGGTGAGACCCAGTACTTC
TRBV4-2,TRBJ2-1,NA,TRBD2,CASSPGLAGGNEQFF,TGTGCCAGCAGCCCGGGACTAGCGGGGGGAAATGAGCAGTTCTTC
TRBV9,TRBJ1-1,once,TRBD1,CASSVGTGGNTEAFF,TGTGCCAGCAGCGTAGGGACAGGAGGGAACACTGAAGCTTTCTTT
TRBV4-3,TRBJ2-7,NA,NA,CASSQEQGLEQYF,TGCGCCAGCAGCCAAGAACAGGGTTTGGAGCAGTACTTC
TRBV19,TRBJ1-4,NA,TRBD1,CASSSQGARGEKLFF,TGTGCCAGTAGCTCACAGGGGGCGAGGGGTGAAAAACTGTTTTTT
TRBV6-1,TRBJ1-5,NA,TRBD1,CASSERQGNRQPQHF,TGTGCCAGCAGTGAGAGACAGGGGAATCGTCAGCCCCAGCATTTT
TRBV28,TRBJ2-7,NA,NA,CASNPGQGGGEQYF,TGTGCCAGCAACCCGGGCCAGGGGGGCGGCGAGCAGTACTTC
TRBV7-9,TRBJ1-6,NA,NA,CASSFSHTVKNSPLHF,TGTGCCAGCAGCTTCTCCCATACAGTAAAGAATTCACCCCTCCACTTT
TRBV7-9,TRBJ2-3,NA,NA,CASSHKERRSTDTQYF,TGTGCCAGCAGTCACAAGGAGCGGCGTAGCACAGATACGCAGTATTTT
TRBV5-1,TRBJ1-2,NA,TRBD1,CASSPDRTNYGYTF,TGCGCCAGCAGCCCGGACAGGACAAACTATGGCTACACCTTC
TRBV5-8,TRBJ1-2,NA,NA,CASSPTFFGGYTF,TGTGCCAGCAGCCCAACTTTCTTCGGTGGCTACACCTTC
TRBV18,TRBJ2-5,NA,NA,CASSPNRVRGETQYF,TGTGCCAGCTCACCAAATCGAGTGAGGGGGGAGACCCAGTACTTC
TRBV7-8,TRBJ2-1,NA,NA,CASSLRDTAFNEQFF,TGTGCCAGCAGCCTCCGGGACACCGCATTCAATGAGCAGTTCTTC
TRBV28,TRBJ2-7,NA,NA,CASSPGLLEQYF,TGTGCCAGCAGTCCGGGACTGTTGGAGCAGTACTTC
TRBV11-2,TRBJ2-1,NA,TRBD2,CASSYLRTSGGHNSWVQFF,TGTGCCAGCAGCTACCTACGGACTAGCGGGGGGCATAACTCCTGGGTGCAGTTCTTC
TRBV25-1,TRBJ2-4,NA,NA,CASSETGLAKNIQYF,TGTGCCAGCAGTGAGACAGGCCTAGCCAAAAACATTCAGTACTTC
TRBV28,TRBJ1-1,NA,NA,CASSLSTGLLTEAFF,TGTGCCAGCAGTCTGTCGACAGGTCTTCTCACTGAAGCTTTCTTT
TRBV7-6,TRBJ2-5,NA,TRBD1,CASSFGQGGETQYF,TGTGCCAGCAGCTTCGGACAGGGTGGAGAGACCCAGTACTTC
TRBV7-6,TRBJ1-6,NA,TRBD1,CASSFETGWNSPLHF,TGTGCCAGCAGCTTCGAGACAGGGTGGAATTCACCCCTCCACTTT
TRBV7-6,TRBJ2-7,few,TRBD2,CASSPGGPSYEQYF,TGTGCCAGCAGCCCGGGGGGGCCCTCCTACGAGCAGTACTTC
TRBV19,TRBJ1-1,NA,NA,CASRQNTEAFF,TGTGCCAGTAGACAGAACACTGAAGCTTTCTTT
TRBV30,TRBJ2-7,once,NA,CAWKPGTLNYEQYF,TGTGCCTGGAAACCAGGTACCCTAAACTACGAGCAGTACTTC
TRBV6-5,TRBJ2-5,NA,NA,CASSPRAYQETQYF,TGTGCCAGCAGTCCACGCGCGTACCAAGAGACCCAGTACTTC
TRBV9,TRBJ2-7,NA,TRBD1,CASSVGQGRSYEQYF,TGTGCCAGCAGCGTAGGACAGGGCCGATCTTACGAGCAGTACTTC
TRBV7-2,TRBJ2-4,NA,TRBD2,CASSLVGGLAKNIQYF,TGTGCCAGCAGCTTAGTGGGAGGGCTAGCCAAAAACATTCAGTACTTC
TRBV30,TRBJ2-7,NA,TRBD1,CAWSVGTGAYEQYF,TGTGCCTGGAGTGTAGGGACAGGGGCCTACGAGCAGTACTTC
TRBV18,TRBJ1-4,once,NA,CASSPPGPDEKLFF,TGTGCCAGCTCACCACCGGGGCCAGATGAAAAACTGTTTTTT
TRBV30,TRBJ1-1,NA,NA,CAWGQPSHTEALF,TGTGCCTGGGGACAGCCAAGCCACACCGAAGCTCTCTTT